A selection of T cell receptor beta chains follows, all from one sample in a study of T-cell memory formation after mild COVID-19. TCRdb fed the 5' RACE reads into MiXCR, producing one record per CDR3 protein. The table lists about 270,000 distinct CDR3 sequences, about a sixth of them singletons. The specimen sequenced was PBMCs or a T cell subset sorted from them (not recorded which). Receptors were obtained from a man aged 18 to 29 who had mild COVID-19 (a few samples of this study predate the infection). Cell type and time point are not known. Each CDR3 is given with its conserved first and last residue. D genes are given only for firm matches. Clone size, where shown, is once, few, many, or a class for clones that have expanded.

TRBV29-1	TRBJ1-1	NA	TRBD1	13	TGCAGCGCTGGACAGGGGTTGTTCACTGAAGCTTTCTTT	CSAGQGLFTEAFF
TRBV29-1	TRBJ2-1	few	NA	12	TGCAGCCCCTGGACAGTTGACAATGAGCAGTTCTTC	CSPWTVDNEQFF
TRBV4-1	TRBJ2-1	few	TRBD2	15	TGCGCCAGCAGCGAAGGACTAGCGGGGGCCCGAGGTCAGTTCTTC	CASSEGLAGARGQFF
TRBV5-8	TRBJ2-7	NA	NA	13	TGTGCCCCCGGCGGGCGGCCCGATTACGAGCAGTACTTC	CAPGGRPDYEQYF
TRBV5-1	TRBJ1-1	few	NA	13	TGCGCCAGCAGGCCGGACAGGAACACTGAAGCTTTCTTT	CASRPDRNTEAFF
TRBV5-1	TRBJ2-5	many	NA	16	TGCGCCAGCAGCTTGGGAATCAGGGGGGCCCTAGAGACCCAGTACTTC	CASSLGIRGALETQYF
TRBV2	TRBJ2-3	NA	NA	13	TGTGCCAGCAGTAAGGATTACACAGATACGCAGTATTTT	CASSKDYTDTQYF
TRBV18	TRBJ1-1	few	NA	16	TGTGCCAGCTCACCACAAACAGGGCTGGGTAACACTGAAGCTTTCTTT	CASSPQTGLGNTEAFF
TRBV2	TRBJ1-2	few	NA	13	TGTGCCAGCAGATTGGACAGTAATCTTAATTACACCTTC	CASRLDSNLNYTF
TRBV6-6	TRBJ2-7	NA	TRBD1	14	TGTGCCAGCAGGCCGCCGGGACAGACCTACGAGCAGTACTTC	CASRPPGQTYEQYF
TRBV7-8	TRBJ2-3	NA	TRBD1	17	TGTGCCAGCAGCGGGGCCGGGACAGGGTTACACTCAGATACGCAGTATTTT	CASSGAGTGLHSDTQYF
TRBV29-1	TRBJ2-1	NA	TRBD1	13	TGCAGCGTCCACTGGACAGGGAACAATGAGCAGTTCTTC	CSVHWTGNNEQFF
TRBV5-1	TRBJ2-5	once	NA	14	TGCGCCAGCAGCTTTTCGGACACTTCCGAGACCCAGTACTTC	CASSFSDTSETQYF
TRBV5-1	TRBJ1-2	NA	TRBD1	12	TGCGCCAGCAGCATTGACAGGGTAGGCTACACCTTC	CASSIDRVGYTF
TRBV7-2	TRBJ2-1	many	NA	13	TGTGCCAGCAGCTTATCTGGGAATCATGAGCAGTTCTTC	CASSLSGNHEQFF
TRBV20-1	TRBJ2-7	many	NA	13	TGCAGTGCTAGATTGGGACATTCATACGAGCAGTACTTC	CSARLGHSYEQYF
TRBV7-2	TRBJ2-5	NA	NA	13	TGTGCCAGCAGCTTAGCGGAACAAGAGACCCAGTACTTC	CASSLAEQETQYF
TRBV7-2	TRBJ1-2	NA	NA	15	TGTGCCAGCAGCATCAGACAGATTTCTAACTATGGCTACACCTTC	CASSIRQISNYGYTF
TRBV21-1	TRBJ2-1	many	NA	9	TGTGCCGGGGAATGGGAGCGGGGGTTC	CAGEWERGF
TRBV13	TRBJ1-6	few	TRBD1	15	TGTGCCAGCAGCTTCAGGACAGGGAATAATTCACCCCTCCACTTT	CASSFRTGNNSPLHF
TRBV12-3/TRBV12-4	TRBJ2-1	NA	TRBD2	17	TGTGCCAGCAGCCCCCCGGTCAGCGGGGGGCTATACAATGAGCAGTTCTTC	CASSPPVSGGLYNEQFF
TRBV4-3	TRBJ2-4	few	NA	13	TGCGCCAGCAGCCAAGAAAACGGTAACATTCAGTACTTC	CASSQENGNIQYF
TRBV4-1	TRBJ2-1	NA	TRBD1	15	TGCGCCAGCAGCCAAGATAACAGGGGGAGGTATGAGCAGTTCTTC	CASSQDNRGRYEQFF
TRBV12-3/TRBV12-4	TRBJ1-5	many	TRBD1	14	TGTGCCAGCAGAGGGACAGGGATAGGTCAGCCCCAGCATTTT	CASRGTGIGQPQHF
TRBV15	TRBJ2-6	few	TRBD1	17	TGTGCCACCAGCAGGAGACAGGGTGGCTCTGGGGCCAACGTCCTGACTTTC	CATSRRQGGSGANVLTF
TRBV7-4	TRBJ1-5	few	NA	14	TGTGCCAGCAGTCGCGGGGTCCTCGGGCAGCCCCAGCATTTT	CASSRGVLGQPQHF
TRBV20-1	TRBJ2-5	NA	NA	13	TGCAGTGCTGACGGACCTTCACAAGAGACCCAGTACTTC	CSADGPSQETQYF
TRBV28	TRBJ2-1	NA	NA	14	TGTGCCAGCAGGCGGGGCCCGGGGGTCAATGAGCAGTTCTTC	CASRRGPGVNEQFF
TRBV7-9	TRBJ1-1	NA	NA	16	TGTGCCAGCAGCCAGCAGGGTGGGAACATGAACACTGAAGCTTTCTTT	CASSQQGGNMNTEAFF
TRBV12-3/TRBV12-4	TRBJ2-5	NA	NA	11	TGTGCCAGCAGTCAGGCGGAGACCCAGTACTTC	CASSQAETQYF
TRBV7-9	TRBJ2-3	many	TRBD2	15	TGTGCCAGCAGCTTGGCGGGAGCTGGCACAGATACGCAGTATTTT	CASSLAGAGTDTQYF
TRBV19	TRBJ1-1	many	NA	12	TGTGCCAGTAGTATAGTTCCCTCGGAAGCTTTCTTT	CASSIVPSEAFF
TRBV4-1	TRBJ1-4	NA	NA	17	TGCGCCAGCAGCCCTCCCTACGGCGGGGGAGGAGGCGAAAAACTGTTTTTT	CASSPPYGGGGGEKLFF
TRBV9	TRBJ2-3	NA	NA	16	TGTGCCAGCAGCGTAGAGGGGCTACAGAACACAGATACGCAGTATTTT	CASSVEGLQNTDTQYF
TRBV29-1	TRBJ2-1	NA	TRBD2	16	TGCAGCGTCGACGGGAGACTAGCGGGGTTCAACAATGAGCAGTTCTTC	CSVDGRLAGFNNEQFF
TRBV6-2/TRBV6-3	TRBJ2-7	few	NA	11	TGTGCCAGCGGTCGGGTCTACGAGCAGTACTTC	CASGRVYEQYF
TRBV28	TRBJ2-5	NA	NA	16	TGTGCCAGCAGTTGGGTGTTTTTACCACGAGCGGAGACCCAGTACTTC	CASSWVFLPRAETQYF
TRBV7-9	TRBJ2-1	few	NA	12	TGTGCCAGCAGCTTAACAGGGTATGAGCAGTTCTTC	CASSLTGYEQFF
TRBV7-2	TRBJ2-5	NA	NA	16	TGTGCCAGCAGCTTTTTTGCTACAGGGAAGTCGGAGACCCAGTACTTC	CASSFFATGKSETQYF
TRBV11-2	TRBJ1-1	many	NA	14	TGTGCCAGCAGCTCAAACGGGGGGGGCACTGAAGCTTTCTTT	CASSSNGGGTEAFF
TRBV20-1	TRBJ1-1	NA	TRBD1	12	TGCAGTGCTAGGGAACAGGGGAGGGAAGCTTTCTTT	CSAREQGREAFF
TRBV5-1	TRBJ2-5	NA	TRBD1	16	TGCGCCAGCAGCCAAGGGACAGGGGGTCATATTGAGACCCAGTACTTC	CASSQGTGGHIETQYF
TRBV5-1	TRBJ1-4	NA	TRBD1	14	TGCGCCAGCAGCTTAGGGGGCAATAGTGAAAAACTGTTTTTT	CASSLGGNSEKLFF
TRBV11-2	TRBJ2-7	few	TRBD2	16	TGTGCCAGCAGCTTAGTCGGGGGACTAGCGGGGGAAGAGCAGTACTTC	CASSLVGGLAGEEQYF
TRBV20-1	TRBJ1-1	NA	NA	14	TGCAGTGCTAGAGATGATTGGCAGAACACTGAAGCTTTCTTT	CSARDDWQNTEAFF
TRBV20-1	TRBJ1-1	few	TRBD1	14	TGCAGTGCTAGATACCGGACAGGGGGCACTGAAGCTTTCTTT	CSARYRTGGTEAFF
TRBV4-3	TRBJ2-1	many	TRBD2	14	TGCGCCAGCAGCCCCGGGACTAGCGGGGTGGAGCAGTTCTTC	CASSPGTSGVEQFF
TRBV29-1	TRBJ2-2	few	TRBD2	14	TGCAGCGTTGACGCGGGGGCGAACACCGGGGAGCTGTTTTTT	CSVDAGANTGELFF
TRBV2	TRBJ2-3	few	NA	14	TGTGCCAGCAGCCCTCTCACTGCCCAAGATACGCAGTATTTT	CASSPLTAQDTQYF
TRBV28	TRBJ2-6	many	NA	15	TGTGCCACCTCTGGACGGGACTCTGGGGCCAACGTCCTGACTTTC	CATSGRDSGANVLTF
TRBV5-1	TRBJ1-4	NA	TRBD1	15	TGCGCCAGCAGCCCCCAGGGGGCGTTGGATGAAAAACTGTTTTTT	CASSPQGALDEKLFF
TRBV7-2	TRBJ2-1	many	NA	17	TGTGCCAGCAGTCGTACAGGGTCCTCTGGCTCCTACAATGAGCAGTTCTTC	CASSRTGSSGSYNEQFF
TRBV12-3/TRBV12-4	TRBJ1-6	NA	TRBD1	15	TGTGCCAGCAGTTCCCGGACAGGAGATAATTCACCCCTCCACTTT	CASSSRTGDNSPLHF
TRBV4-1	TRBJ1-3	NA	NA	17	TGCGCCAGCAGCCCCGGGACTGGCCGCGCTAAAGGAAACACCATATATTTT	CASSPGTGRAKGNTIYF
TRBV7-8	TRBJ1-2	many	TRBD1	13	TGTGCCAGCAGCTTAGTCCAGGGGGATGGCTACACCTTC	CASSLVQGDGYTF
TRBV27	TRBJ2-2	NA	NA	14	TGTGCCAGCAGTTTACCGCCCCCGACCGGGGAGCTGTTTTTT	CASSLPPPTGELFF
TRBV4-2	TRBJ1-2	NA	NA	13	TGTGCCAGCAGCCAGACCGCCGGACAGTCAGACACCTTC	CASSQTAGQSDTF